This is a list of T cell receptor beta chains from one sample in a study of control samples from healthy donors and cancer patients. Method: immunoSEQ multiplex PCR; TCRdb's copy keeps in-frame clones and lacks some. Of about 150,000 clones in the sample, around 94% are singletons; the top ten hold 1.3%. The sample taken for sequencing was blood. The receptors shown here come from a young woman in good health. Each CDR3 is given with its conserved first and last residue. Fields, in order: V gene, clone size, CDR3 length, J gene, D gene, CDR3 DNA, CDR3 protein. A D gene is named only where the DNA matches it firmly. Size tells how often a clone was seen (once, few, many) or the class of an expanded clone, and some rows leave it out.

v_gene: TRBV19
abundance: .
len: 15
j_gene: TRBJ1-5
d_gene: TRBD1
CDR3nt: TGTGCCAGTATGGGGACAGGGAAGATAGTGCAGCCCCAGCATTTT
CDR3aa: CASMGTGKIVQPQHF

v_gene: TRBV14
abundance: .
len: 12
j_gene: TRBJ1-2
d_gene: .
CDR3nt: TGTGCCAGCAGCCCAAAAGGGGCCTTCTACACCTTC
CDR3aa: CASSPKGAFYTF

v_gene: TRBV21-1
abundance: .
len: 14
j_gene: TRBJ1-5
d_gene: .
CDR3nt: TGTGCCAGCAGCCTAAACAGGGGTAATCAGCCCCAGCATTTT
CDR3aa: CASSLNRGNQPQHF

v_gene: TRBV6-1
abundance: .
len: 16
j_gene: TRBJ1-6
d_gene: .
CDR3nt: TGTGCCAGCAGTGAATGGGCAGCTGCCTTGGGATCACCCCTCCACTTT
CDR3aa: CASSEWAAALGSPLHF

v_gene: TRBV5-1
abundance: .
len: 14
j_gene: TRBJ1-2
d_gene: .
CDR3nt: TGCGCCAGCAGCTTGCTCCCGGGTTTGTACGGCTACACCTTC
CDR3aa: CASSLLPGLYGYTF

v_gene: TRBV12-3/TRBV12-4
abundance: .
len: 13
j_gene: TRBJ2-7
d_gene: TRBD2
CDR3nt: TGTGCCAGCAGGGCTAGCGGGACTAACGAGCAGTACTTC
CDR3aa: CASRASGTNEQYF

v_gene: TRBV12-3/TRBV12-4
abundance: .
len: 10
j_gene: TRBJ1-1
d_gene: .
CDR3nt: TGTGCCGTAGGGGGAGCTGAAGCTTTCTTT
CDR3aa: CAVGGAEAFF

v_gene: TRBV11-2
abundance: .
len: 14
j_gene: TRBJ1-1
d_gene: .
CDR3nt: TGTGCCAGCACCCTAAGGAGGGAGAACACTGAAGCTTTCTTT
CDR3aa: CASTLRRENTEAFF

v_gene: TRBV7-2
abundance: .
len: 17
j_gene: TRBJ2-5
d_gene: TRBD2
CDR3nt: TGTGCCAGCAGCCAACTGGGGACTAGCGGGGGGCGGGAGACCCAGTACTTC
CDR3aa: CASSQLGTSGGRETQYF

v_gene: TRBV11-3
abundance: .
len: 14
j_gene: TRBJ1-6
d_gene: .
CDR3nt: TGTGCCAGCAGGGCACAGAGTGCGAATTCACCCCTCCACTTT
CDR3aa: CASRAQSANSPLHF

v_gene: TRBV18
abundance: .
len: 15
j_gene: TRBJ1-3
d_gene: .
CDR3nt: TGTGCCAGCTCACCCTCCGGGAGCCTACGAAACACCATATATTTT
CDR3aa: CASSPSGSLRNTIYF

v_gene: TRBV6-5
abundance: .
len: 15
j_gene: TRBJ1-1
d_gene: TRBD1
CDR3nt: TGTGCCAGCAGTCGACGCGGGACAGCGAACACTGAAGCTTTCTTT
CDR3aa: CASSRRGTANTEAFF

v_gene: TRBV11-2
abundance: .
len: 15
j_gene: TRBJ2-1
d_gene: .
CDR3nt: TGTGCCAGCAGCTTAGGGCAAGGCTCCTACAATGAGCAGTTCTTC
CDR3aa: CASSLGQGSYNEQFF

v_gene: TRBV6-2/TRBV6-3
abundance: .
len: 13
j_gene: TRBJ1-2
d_gene: .
CDR3nt: TGTGCCAGCAGCTCAGGACGGCTCTATGGCTACACCTTC
CDR3aa: CASSSGRLYGYTF

v_gene: TRBV3-1/TRBV3-2
abundance: few
len: 13
j_gene: TRBJ1-1
d_gene: .
CDR3nt: TGTGCCAGCAGCCACGGACCTAACACTGAAGCTTTCTTT
CDR3aa: CASSHGPNTEAFF

v_gene: TRBV7-2
abundance: .
len: 17
j_gene: TRBJ2-3
d_gene: TRBD1
CDR3nt: TGTGCCAGCAGTCCCCGATTGGGGACAGGGGGGCCAGATACGCAGTATTTT
CDR3aa: CASSPRLGTGGPDTQYF

v_gene: TRBV5-4
abundance: .
len: 14
j_gene: TRBJ2-3
d_gene: .
CDR3nt: TGTGCCAGCAGCGGGGACAAGTACACAGATACGCAGTATTTT
CDR3aa: CASSGDKYTDTQYF

v_gene: TRBV7-2
abundance: .
len: 18
j_gene: TRBJ2-2
d_gene: .
CDR3nt: TGTGCCAGCAGCTTTCTTGGGCTCGGTGCTATGAACACCGGGGAGCTGTTTTTT
CDR3aa: CASSFLGLGAMNTGELFF

v_gene: TRBV19
abundance: .
len: 15
j_gene: TRBJ1-2
d_gene: TRBD1
CDR3nt: TGTGCCACTGATCGTGGACAGGGGGGTTTGGACGGCTACACCTTC
CDR3aa: CATDRGQGGLDGYTF

v_gene: TRBV18
abundance: .
len: 12
j_gene: TRBJ1-4
d_gene: .
CDR3nt: TGTGCCAGCTCACCAGAGAATGAAAAACTGTTTTTT
CDR3aa: CASSPENEKLFF

v_gene: TRBV3-1/TRBV3-2
abundance: .
len: 18
j_gene: TRBJ2-2
d_gene: TRBD2
CDR3nt: TGTGCCAGCAGCCCACTCGTCGGGAGGGGAGGTGACACCGGGGAGCTGTTTTTT
CDR3aa: CASSPLVGRGGDTGELFF

v_gene: TRBV12-3/TRBV12-4
abundance: few
len: 12
j_gene: TRBJ1-2
d_gene: .
CDR3nt: TGTGCCAGCAGTTCAGGGGACTATGGCTACACCTTC
CDR3aa: CASSSGDYGYTF

v_gene: TRBV29-1
abundance: few
len: 12
j_gene: TRBJ1-1
d_gene: .
CDR3nt: TGCAGCGTTCTGGGTATGAACACTGAAGCTTTCTTT
CDR3aa: CSVLGMNTEAFF

v_gene: TRBV2
abundance: .
len: 11
j_gene: TRBJ2-7
d_gene: .
CDR3nt: TGTGCCAGCGCAGAGGTCAACGAGCAGTACTTC
CDR3aa: CASAEVNEQYF

v_gene: TRBV20-1
abundance: .
len: 11
j_gene: TRBJ1-1
d_gene: .
CDR3nt: TGCAGCGGGAGGGTGGACACTGAAGCTTTCTTT
CDR3aa: CSGRVDTEAFF

v_gene: TRBV7-9
abundance: .
len: 14
j_gene: TRBJ1-1
d_gene: .
CDR3nt: TGTGCCAGCAGCTCCACTCCCCGATACACTGAAGCTTTCTTT
CDR3aa: CASSSTPRYTEAFF

v_gene: TRBV10-3
abundance: .
len: 14
j_gene: TRBJ1-5
d_gene: .
CDR3nt: TGTGCCATCAGTGAGGACAGAGTTAATCAGCCCCAGCATTTT
CDR3aa: CAISEDRVNQPQHF

v_gene: TRBV29-1
abundance: .
len: 12
j_gene: TRBJ2-7
d_gene: .
CDR3nt: TGCAGCGTTGCGAAGAGCTCCTACGAGCAGTACTTC
CDR3aa: CSVAKSSYEQYF

v_gene: TRBV7-9
abundance: .
len: 12
j_gene: TRBJ2-7
d_gene: .
CDR3nt: TGTGCCAGCAGCCACGACAGCTACGAGCAGTACTTC
CDR3aa: CASSHDSYEQYF

v_gene: TRBV5-6
abundance: .
len: 14
j_gene: TRBJ2-5
d_gene: TRBD2
CDR3nt: TGTGCCAGCAGCTTTGCCAGCGGGAGGGAGACCCAGTACTTC
CDR3aa: CASSFASGRETQYF

v_gene: TRBV4-3
abundance: .
len: 13
j_gene: TRBJ1-6
d_gene: .
CDR3nt: TGCGCCAGCAGCCAATTGGTAGATTCACCCCTCCACTTT
CDR3aa: CASSQLVDSPLHF

v_gene: TRBV7-9
abundance: .
len: 12
j_gene: TRBJ1-1
d_gene: .
CDR3nt: TGTGCCAGCAGCTTAGACAAGGCTGAAGCTTTCTTT
CDR3aa: CASSLDKAEAFF

v_gene: TRBV6-2/TRBV6-3
abundance: few
len: 13
j_gene: TRBJ2-7
d_gene: TRBD2
CDR3nt: TGTGCCAGCAGTCTCAGCGGGACGTACGAGCAGTACTTC
CDR3aa: CASSLSGTYEQYF

v_gene: TRBV15
abundance: .
len: 17
j_gene: TRBJ1-5
d_gene: .
CDR3nt: TGTGCCACCAGCAGAGATCTGGCAGATCTTTACAATCAGCCCCAGCATTTT
CDR3aa: CATSRDLADLYNQPQHF

v_gene: TRBV6-5
abundance: once
len: 14
j_gene: TRBJ1-5
d_gene: .
CDR3nt: TGTGCCAGCAGAGCCCGGGACAGCAATCAGCCCCAGCATTTT
CDR3aa: CASRARDSNQPQHF

v_gene: TRBV11-2
abundance: .
len: 15
j_gene: TRBJ1-1
d_gene: .
CDR3nt: TGTGCCAGCAGCTCCCGCCCGTTAGCCTCCACTGAAGCTTTCTTT
CDR3aa: CASSSRPLASTEAFF

v_gene: TRBV11-3
abundance: few
len: 16
j_gene: TRBJ1-3
d_gene: .
CDR3nt: TGTGCCAGCAGCTTAGAAGGAGCCCTCTCTGGAAACACCATATATTTT
CDR3aa: CASSLEGALSGNTIYF

v_gene: TRBV19
abundance: .
len: 12
j_gene: TRBJ1-2
d_gene: .
CDR3nt: TGTGCCAGTAGTATACCCAGTTTTGGCTACACCTTC
CDR3aa: CASSIPSFGYTF

v_gene: TRBV5-1
abundance: .
len: 13
j_gene: TRBJ1-4
d_gene: .
CDR3nt: TGCGCCAGCAGCAGTAGTCCTAATGAAAAACTGTTTTTT
CDR3aa: CASSSSPNEKLFF

v_gene: TRBV2
abundance: .
len: 14
j_gene: TRBJ1-2
d_gene: .
CDR3nt: TGTGCCAGCAGTGGCACCGGTACTAACTATGGCTACACCTTC
CDR3aa: CASSGTGTNYGYTF

v_gene: TRBV9
abundance: .
len: 14
j_gene: TRBJ1-1
d_gene: TRBD1
CDR3nt: TGTGCCAGCAGCGGTTCCGGGACAGGCACTGAAGCTTTCTTT
CDR3aa: CASSGSGTGTEAFF

v_gene: TRBV11-3
abundance: .
len: 14
j_gene: TRBJ2-7
d_gene: .
CDR3nt: TGTGCCAGCAGCGAAAACTTGGACGTTTACGAGCAGTACTTC
CDR3aa: CASSENLDVYEQYF

v_gene: TRBV6-2/TRBV6-3
abundance: .
len: 14
j_gene: TRBJ1-5
d_gene: TRBD1
CDR3nt: TGTGCCAGCAGTAGGGGGCAGGGTGATCAGCCCCAGCATTTT
CDR3aa: CASSRGQGDQPQHF

v_gene: TRBV7-9
abundance: .
len: 14
j_gene: TRBJ2-3
d_gene: .
CDR3nt: TGTGCCAGCAGCTTAGCTAGATTCACAGATACGCAGTATTTT
CDR3aa: CASSLARFTDTQYF

v_gene: TRBV28
abundance: .
len: 19
j_gene: TRBJ2-5
d_gene: TRBD1
CDR3nt: TGTGCCAGCAGTTCCCTAGACATCTATAGACAGGGGGCAGGGGAGACCCAGTACTTC
CDR3aa: CASSSLDIYRQGAGETQYF

v_gene: TRBV20-1
abundance: .
len: 11
j_gene: TRBJ1-2
d_gene: .
CDR3nt: TGCCCCCGGGACTGGCCCTATGGCTACACCTTC
CDR3aa: CPRDWPYGYTF